The following is a T cell receptor beta chain sequence with its context. The antigen is not known. The library came from three nested PCR rounds adapted from ARM-PCR protocols. TCRdb analysed the multiplex PCR reads with MiXCR anew, one entry per CDR3 protein. The sample holds around 140,000 distinct CDR3 sequences, around 65% seen once. The junction had 11 bases not matched to a gene; V was cut back by 6 bases and J by 8 bases. The CDR3 sequence is 14 residues long. Germline V CDR1 and CDR2: SGHAT, FQNNGV. The data were taken from a study of tumor and adjacent non-tumor tissue in lung cancer. About the study: Aged roughly 31 to 80 years, patients included roughly eleven men and five or six women with stage I to III disease.

RNA was extracted from bulk tissue without any cell sorting. Study outcomes and limitations: Higher tumor TCR diversity was associated with shorter survival. Significantly higher TCR diversity was found in tumor than normal lung.

The chain links TRBV11-2 to TRBJ2-3; TRBD2 matches at 7 bases. The sequence derives from a man aged 55-75 years with small cell lung cancer. Material for sequencing was lung tumor tissue. CDR3 DNA: TGTGCCAGCAGATACCAGAGGGCGGGAGTTACGCAGTATTTT. The encoded protein is CASRYQRAGVTQYF. Full variable domain (remainder filled in from reference TRBV11-2 and TRBJ2-3): EAGVAQSPRYKIIEKRQSVAFWCNPISGHATLYWYQQILGQGPKLLIQFQNNGVVDDSQLPKDRFSAERLKGVDSTLKIQPAKLEDSAVYLCASRYQRAGVTQYFGPGTRLTVL.